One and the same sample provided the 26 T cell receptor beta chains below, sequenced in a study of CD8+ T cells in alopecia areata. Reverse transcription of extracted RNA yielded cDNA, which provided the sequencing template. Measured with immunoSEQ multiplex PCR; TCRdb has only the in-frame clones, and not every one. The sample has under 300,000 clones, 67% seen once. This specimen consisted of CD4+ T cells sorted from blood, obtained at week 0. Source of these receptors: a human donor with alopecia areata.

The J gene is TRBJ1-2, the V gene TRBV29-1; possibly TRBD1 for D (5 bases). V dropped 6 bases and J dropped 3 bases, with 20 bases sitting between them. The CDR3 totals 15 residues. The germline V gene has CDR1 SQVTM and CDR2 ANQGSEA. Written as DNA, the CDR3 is TGCAGCGTAAGGCTCCGGGACTTTGGCCACTATGGCTACACCTTC. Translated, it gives CSVRLRDFGHYGYTF.

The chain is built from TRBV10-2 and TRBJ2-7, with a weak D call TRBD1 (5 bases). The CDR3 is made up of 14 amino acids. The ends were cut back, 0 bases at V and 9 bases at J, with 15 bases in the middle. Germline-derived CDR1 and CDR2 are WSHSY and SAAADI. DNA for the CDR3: TGCGCCAGCAGTGAGTCGATGTTGGGGCAGCCGCAGTACTTC. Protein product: CASSESMLGQPQYF.

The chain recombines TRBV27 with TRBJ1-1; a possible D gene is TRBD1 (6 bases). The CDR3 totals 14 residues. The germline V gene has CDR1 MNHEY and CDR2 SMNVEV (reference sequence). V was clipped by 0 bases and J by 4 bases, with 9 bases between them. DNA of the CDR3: TGTGCCAGCAGTTTATCGGGGGGCGGCACTGAAGCTTTCTTT. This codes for CASSLSGGGTEAFF.

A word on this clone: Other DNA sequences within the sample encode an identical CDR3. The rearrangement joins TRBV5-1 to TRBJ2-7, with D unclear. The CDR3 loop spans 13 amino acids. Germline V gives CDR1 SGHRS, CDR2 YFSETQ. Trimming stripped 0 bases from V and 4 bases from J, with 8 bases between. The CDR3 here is CASSLATAYEQYF. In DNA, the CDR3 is TGCGCCAGCAGCTTGGCCACAGCGTACGAGCAGTACTTC.

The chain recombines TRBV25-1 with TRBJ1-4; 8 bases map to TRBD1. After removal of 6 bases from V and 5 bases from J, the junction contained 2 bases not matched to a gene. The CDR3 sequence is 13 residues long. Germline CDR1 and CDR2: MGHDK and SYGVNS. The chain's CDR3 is CASRRTGNEKLFF. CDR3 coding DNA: TGTGCCAGCAGGCGGACAGGGAATGAAAAACTGTTTTTT.

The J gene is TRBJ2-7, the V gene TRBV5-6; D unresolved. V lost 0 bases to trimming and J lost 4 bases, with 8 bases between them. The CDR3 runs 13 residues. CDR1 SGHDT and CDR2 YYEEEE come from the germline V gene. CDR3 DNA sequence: TGTGCCAGCAGCTTGGGTCGGGCGTACGAGCAGTACTTC. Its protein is CASSLGRAYEQYF.

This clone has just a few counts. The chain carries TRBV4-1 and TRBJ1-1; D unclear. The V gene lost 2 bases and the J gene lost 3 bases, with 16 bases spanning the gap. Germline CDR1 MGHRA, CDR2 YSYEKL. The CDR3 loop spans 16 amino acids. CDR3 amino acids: CASSQSLGFGDTEAFF. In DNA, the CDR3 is TGCGCCAGCAGCCAAAGTTTGGGTTTCGGGGACACTGAAGCTTTCTTT.

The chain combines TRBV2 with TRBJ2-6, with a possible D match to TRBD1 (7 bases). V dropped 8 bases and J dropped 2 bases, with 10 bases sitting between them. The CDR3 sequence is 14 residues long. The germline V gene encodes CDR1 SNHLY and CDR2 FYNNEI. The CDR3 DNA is TGTGCCAGCCGGAGGGGGCCTGGGGCCAACGTCCTGACTTTC. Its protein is CASRRGPGANVLTF.

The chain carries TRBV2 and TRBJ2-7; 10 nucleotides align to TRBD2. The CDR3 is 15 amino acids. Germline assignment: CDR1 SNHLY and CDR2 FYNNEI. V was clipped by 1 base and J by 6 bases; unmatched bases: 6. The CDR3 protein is CASSEGSGGAVEQYF. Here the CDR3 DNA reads TGTGCCAGCAGTGAAGGCAGCGGGGGGGCCGTCGAGCAGTACTTC.

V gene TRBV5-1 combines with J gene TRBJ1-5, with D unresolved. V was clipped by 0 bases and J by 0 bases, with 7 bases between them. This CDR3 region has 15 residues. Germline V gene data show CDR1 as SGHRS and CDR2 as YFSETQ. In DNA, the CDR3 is TGCGCCAGCAGCTTGGACAGTTATAGCAATCAGCCCCAGCATTTT. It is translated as CASSLDSYSNQPQHF.

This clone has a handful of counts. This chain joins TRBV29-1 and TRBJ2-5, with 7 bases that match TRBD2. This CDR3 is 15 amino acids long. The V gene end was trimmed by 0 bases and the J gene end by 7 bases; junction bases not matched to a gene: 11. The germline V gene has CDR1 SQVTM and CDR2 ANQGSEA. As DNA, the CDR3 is TGCAGCGTTGAAGATCTGCGACTCCGGGGGGTGACCCAGTACTTC. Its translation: CSVEDLRLRGVTQYF.

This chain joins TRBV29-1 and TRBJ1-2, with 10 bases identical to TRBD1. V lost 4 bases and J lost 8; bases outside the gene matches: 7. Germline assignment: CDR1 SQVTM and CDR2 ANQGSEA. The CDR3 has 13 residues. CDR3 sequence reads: CSVGDRGPSGYTF. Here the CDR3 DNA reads TGCAGCGTTGGTGACAGGGGGCCTAGCGGCTACACCTTC.

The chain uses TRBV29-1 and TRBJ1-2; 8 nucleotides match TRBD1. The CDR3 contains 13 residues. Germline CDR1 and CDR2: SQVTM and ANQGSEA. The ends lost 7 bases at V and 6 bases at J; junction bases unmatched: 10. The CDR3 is CSARTGWRDGYTF. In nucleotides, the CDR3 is TGCAGCGCCCGGACAGGGTGGAGGGATGGCTACACCTTC.

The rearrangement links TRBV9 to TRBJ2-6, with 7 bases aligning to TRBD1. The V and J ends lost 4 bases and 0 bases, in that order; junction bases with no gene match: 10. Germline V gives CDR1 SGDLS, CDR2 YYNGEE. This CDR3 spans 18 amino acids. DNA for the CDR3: TGTGCCAGCAGCCTACGGGACAGAACACACTCTGGGGCCAACGTCCTGACTTTC. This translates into CASSLRDRTHSGANVLTF.

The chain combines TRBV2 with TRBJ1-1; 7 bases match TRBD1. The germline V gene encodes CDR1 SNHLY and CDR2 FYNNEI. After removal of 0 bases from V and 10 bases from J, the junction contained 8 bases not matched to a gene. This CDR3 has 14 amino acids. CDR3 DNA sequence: TGTGCCAGCAGTGAAGCGGTGGAGGGGGCGAGAGCTTTCTTT. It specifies CASSEAVEGARAFF.

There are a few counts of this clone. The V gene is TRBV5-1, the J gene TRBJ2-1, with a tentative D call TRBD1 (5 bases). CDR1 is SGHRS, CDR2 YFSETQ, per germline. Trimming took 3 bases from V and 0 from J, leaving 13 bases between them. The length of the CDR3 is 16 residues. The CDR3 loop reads CASSSNQGSSYNEQFF. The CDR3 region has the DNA TGCGCCAGCAGCTCGAACCAGGGAAGCTCCTACAATGAGCAGTTCTTC.

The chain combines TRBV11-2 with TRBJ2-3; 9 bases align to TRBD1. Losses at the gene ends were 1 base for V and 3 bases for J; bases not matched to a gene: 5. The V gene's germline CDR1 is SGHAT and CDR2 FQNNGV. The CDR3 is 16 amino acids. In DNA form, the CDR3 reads TGTGCCAGCAGCTTAGCTCGGGACAGGGTAACAGATACGCAGTATTTT. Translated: CASSLARDRVTDTQYF.

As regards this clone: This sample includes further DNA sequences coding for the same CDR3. CDR3 nucleotides: TGCAGCGTTGTGGGCATACAAGAGACCCAGTACTTC. It specifies CSVVGIQETQYF. The chain couples TRBV29-1 to TRBJ2-5; D is uncertain. The length of the CDR3 is 12 residues. The germline V and J ends were trimmed by 4 bases and 2 bases, with 8 bases remaining between them. Germline loops: CDR1 SQVTM, CDR2 ANQGSEA.

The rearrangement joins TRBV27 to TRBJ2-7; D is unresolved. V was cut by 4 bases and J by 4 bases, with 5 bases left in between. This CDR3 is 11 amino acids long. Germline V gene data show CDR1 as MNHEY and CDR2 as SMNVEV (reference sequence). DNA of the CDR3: TGTGCCAGCAGTTGGGGTTACGAGCAGTACTTC. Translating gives CASSWGYEQYF.

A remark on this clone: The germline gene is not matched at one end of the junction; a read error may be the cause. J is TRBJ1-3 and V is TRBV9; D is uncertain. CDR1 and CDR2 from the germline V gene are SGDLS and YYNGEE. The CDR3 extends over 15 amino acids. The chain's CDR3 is CASSATGPRGSTIYF. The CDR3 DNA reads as TGTGCCAGCAGCGCGACCGGCCCTCGGGGAAGCACCATATATTTT.

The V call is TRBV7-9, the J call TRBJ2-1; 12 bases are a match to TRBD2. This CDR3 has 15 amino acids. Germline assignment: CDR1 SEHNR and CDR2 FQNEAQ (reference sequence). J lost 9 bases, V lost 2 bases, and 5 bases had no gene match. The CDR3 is CASSLLLAGGPEQFF. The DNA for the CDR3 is TGTGCCAGCAGCTTACTTCTAGCGGGGGGGCCTGAGCAGTTCTTC.

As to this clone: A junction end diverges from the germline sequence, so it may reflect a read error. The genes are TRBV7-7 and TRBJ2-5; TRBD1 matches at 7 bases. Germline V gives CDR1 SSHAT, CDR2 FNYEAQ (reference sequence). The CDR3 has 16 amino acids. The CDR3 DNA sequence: TGTGCTAGCAGCCTGTACGACAGGGCTACAAAAGAGACCCAGTACTTC. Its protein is CASSLYDRATKETQYF. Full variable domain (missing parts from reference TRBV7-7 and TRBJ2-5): GAGVSQSPRYKVTKRGQDVTLRCDPISSHATLYWYQQALGQGPEFLTYFNYEAQPDKSGLPSDRFSAERPEGSISTLTIQRTEQRDSAMYRCASSLYDRATKETQYFGPGTRLLVL.

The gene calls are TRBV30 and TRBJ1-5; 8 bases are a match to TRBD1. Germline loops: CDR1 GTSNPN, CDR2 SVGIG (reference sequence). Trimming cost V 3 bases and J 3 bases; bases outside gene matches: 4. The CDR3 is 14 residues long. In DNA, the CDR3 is TGTGCCTGGAGGCAGGGGGCGCCCAATCAGCCCCAGCATTTT. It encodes CAWRQGAPNQPQHF. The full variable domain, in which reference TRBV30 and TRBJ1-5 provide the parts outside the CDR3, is SQTIHQWPATLVQPVGSPLSLECTVEGTSNPNLYWYRQAAGRGLQLLFYSVGIGQISSEVPQNLSASRPQDRQFILSSKKLLLSDSGFYLCAWRQGAPNQPQHFGDGTRLSIL.

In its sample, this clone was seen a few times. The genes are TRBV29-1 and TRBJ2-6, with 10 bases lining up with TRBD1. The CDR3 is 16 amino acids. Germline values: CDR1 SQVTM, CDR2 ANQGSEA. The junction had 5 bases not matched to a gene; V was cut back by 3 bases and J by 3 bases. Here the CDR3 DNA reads TGCAGCGTTGAGGGGACAGGGGTTGGTGGGGCCAACGTCCTGACTTTC. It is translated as CSVEGTGVGGANVLTF.

The CDR3 DNA reads TGCAGCGTTGAAGGTGTATCCGAGACAGGGTTGACAGATACGCAGTATTTT. It yields the protein CSVEGVSETGLTDTQYF. The chain is built from TRBV29-1 and TRBJ2-3, with 7 bases lining up with TRBD1. J lost 3 bases, V lost 1 base, and 13 bases had no gene match. The CDR3 loop spans 17 amino acids. Germline loops: CDR1 SQVTM, CDR2 ANQGSEA.

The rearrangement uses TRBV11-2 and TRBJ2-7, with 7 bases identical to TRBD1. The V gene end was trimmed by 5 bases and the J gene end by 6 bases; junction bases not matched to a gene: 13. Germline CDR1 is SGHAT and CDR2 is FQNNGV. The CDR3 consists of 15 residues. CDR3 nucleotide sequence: TGTGCCAGCAGCCCTCGACAGGGTTCAATTAGCGAGCAGTACTTC. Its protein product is CASSPRQGSISEQYF. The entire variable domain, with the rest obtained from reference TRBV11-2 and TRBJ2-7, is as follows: EAGVAQSPRYKIIEKRQSVAFWCNPISGHATLYWYQQILGQGPKLLIQFQNNGVVDDSQLPKDRFSAERLKGVDSTLKIQPAKLEDSAVYLCASSPRQGSISEQYFGPGTRLTVT.